The clone carrying this T cell receptor (beta chain) was counted once. As yet, its antigen is unknown. This sample was taken from a study of T cell responses to AZD1222 COVID-19 vaccine. Regarding the study as a whole: Two AZD1222 administrations were followed by greater Spike-specific TCR breadth and depth. Most donors were white British and more were female, and clonal diversity was possibly underestimated. Nearly half of spike-specific TCRs reportedly target variant regions that are unmutated in the B.1.351 and B.1.1.7 variants.

Sequencing was performed with immunoSEQ multiplex PCR; in TCRdb, only in-frame clones are kept and a portion is missing. The repertoire includes about 100,000 clones, about 90% of them detected once, and approximately 9.3% sits in the top ten. It was second doses at about 4 or about 12 weeks that were pooled. Germline CDR1 and CDR2: MNHEY and SMNVEV (reference sequence). The CDR3 runs to 14 residues. The trim removed 8 bases at V and 4 bases at J, leaving 5 bases unmatched. The chain combines TRBV27 with TRBJ1-5; TRBD1 aligns across 10 bases. Sequenced here: peripheral blood, sampled 28 days after the second AZD1222 dose. This TCR was recovered from an adult who received the AZD1222 COVID-19 vaccine. CDR3 sequence: CASRGQGGNQPQHF. CDR3 DNA sequence: TGTGCCAGCCGAGGACAGGGGGGTAATCAGCCCCAGCATTTT.